The 26 T cell receptor beta chains below were found in one sample sequenced in a study of siplizumab effects on memory and regulatory T cells. The method was immunoSEQ multiplex PCR; TCRdb's version includes in-frame clones alone and lacks a portion of them. The data contain roughly 120,000 clones, around 92% of them singletons. Source material: Tregs sorted from blood. The receptors were gathered from a human donor in good health.

V usage is TRBV27 and J usage is TRBJ1-5; TRBD1 is a possible D gene (6 bases). The CDR3 is made up of 14 amino acids. Germline CDR1 is MNHEY and CDR2 is SMNVEV (reference sequence). V gave up 5 bases and J gave up 2 bases, with 10 bases separating them. CDR3 sequence (DNA): TGTGCCAGCAGTGCGGGGGGCCGCAATCAGCCCCAGCATTTT. Residues: CASSAGGRNQPQHF.

The CDR3 DNA follows: TGTGCCAGTAATGCGCCGGGACTAACCTACGAGCAGTACTTC. It is translated as CASNAPGLTYEQYF. The rearrangement uses TRBV19 and TRBJ2-7, with 7 bases aligning to TRBD2. Germline CDR1 reads LNHDA; CDR2 reads SQIVND (reference sequence). J was trimmed by 2 bases and V by 7 bases; bases with no gene match: 8. This CDR3 is built from 14 residues.

This clone appeared a single time. This rearrangement joins TRBV5-1 to TRBJ2-1, with D tentatively TRBD2 (5 bases). This CDR3 has 15 residues. The V end lost 7 bases, the J end lost 7 bases, and 21 bases lay between the germline ends. Germline CDR1 and CDR2: SGHRS and YFSETQ. Written as DNA, the CDR3 is TGCGCCAGCCACAGTCATCCGGACTTTAAGAATGAGCAGTTCTTC. Residues: CASHSHPDFKNEQFF.

The chain recombines TRBV15 with TRBJ2-7, with TRBD1 identical over 8 bases. V was clipped by 0 bases and J by 3 bases; unmatched bases: 1. Germline CDR1 is LNHNV and CDR2 is YYDKDF (reference sequence). The CDR3 extends over 14 amino acids. CDR3 DNA sequence: TGTGCCACCAGCAGAGAACAGGGGGACTACGAGCAGTACTTC. Its protein product is CATSREQGDYEQYF. The whole variable domain, remainder taken from reference TRBV15 and TRBJ2-7, is DAMVIQNPRYQVTQFGKPVTLSCSQTLNHNVMYWYQQKSSQAPKLLFHYYDKDFNNEADTPDNFQSRRPNTSFCFLDIRSPGLGDTAMYLCATSREQGDYEQYFGPGTRLTVT.

The chain employs TRBV15 and TRBJ2-7; no firm D call. The length of the CDR3 is 14 residues. Germline V gives CDR1 LNHNV, CDR2 YYDKDF (reference sequence). V was clipped by 8 bases and J by 0 bases, with 14 bases between them. CDR3 nucleotide sequence: TGTGCCACCCGACCGTACTCAAGCTCCTACGAGCAGTACTTC. It specifies CATRPYSSSYEQYF.

V and J are TRBV5-8 and TRBJ2-2, with D possibly TRBD1 on 6 matching bases. From germline, CDR1 is SGHTS and CDR2 YDEGEE. Trimming took 4 bases from V and 4 from J, leaving 14 bases between them. This CDR3 is 15 amino acids long. The CDR3 spells CASSKTGLGTGELFF. The CDR3 region has the DNA TGTGCCAGCAGCAAAACAGGGCTCGGCACCGGGGAGCTGTTTTTT.

This sequence joins TRBV12-5 and TRBJ1-1; 9 bases map to TRBD1. This CDR3 region has 15 residues. Germline CDR1 reads LGHNT; CDR2 reads FRNRAP. The trim removed 4 bases at V and 7 bases at J, leaving 10 bases unmatched. DNA for the CDR3: TGTGCTAGTGGTTACCTGGGACAGGGAAATGATGAAGCTTTCTTT. It is translated as CASGYLGQGNDEAFF.

The rearrangement links TRBV11-2 to TRBJ2-7; D unclear. This CDR3 is 14 amino acids long. Germline V gene sequence: CDR1 SGHAT, CDR2 FQNNGV. V lost 1 base to trimming and J lost 0 bases, with 7 bases between them. In DNA, the CDR3 is TGTGCCAGCAGCTTAGGGACGGTCTCCTACGAGCAGTACTTC. Its protein is CASSLGTVSYEQYF.

The chain couples TRBV6-1 to TRBJ1-5; D remains ambiguous. This CDR3 contains 13 residues. The V and J ends lost 7 bases and 6 bases respectively, with 13 bases between them. Germline CDR1 reads MNHNS; CDR2 reads SASEGT. The CDR3 nucleotides are TGTGCCAGCACCGTAGGGAAGGGTCAGCCCCAGCATTTT. This codes for CASTVGKGQPQHF.

The chain joins TRBV5-1 to TRBJ1-2, with D maybe TRBD1 (6 bases). Trimming cost V 0 bases and J 8 bases, with 14 bases left between them. The length of the CDR3 is 14 residues. The germline gives CDR1 SGHRS, CDR2 YFSETQ. The CDR3 nucleotides read TGCGCCAGCAGCTTGGGGTCGGGGGCGAGCGGCTACACCTTC. It codes for CASSLGSGASGYTF.

The chain recombines TRBV29-1 with TRBJ2-3; 9 bases match TRBD1. CDR1 is SQVTM, CDR2 ANQGSEA, per germline. Trimming cost V 8 bases and J 4 bases; bases outside gene matches: 7. This CDR3 contains 13 residues. CDR3 amino acids: CSSRGTGSDTQYF. In nucleotides, the CDR3 is TGCAGCTCTCGGGGGACAGGGTCAGATACGCAGTATTTT.

The chain combines TRBV2 with TRBJ2-4; 10 bases line up with TRBD1. V lost 5 bases and J lost 3; bases outside the gene matches: 7. There are 16 residues in the CDR3. Germline-derived CDR1 and CDR2 are SNHLY and FYNNEI. The DNA of the CDR3 is TGTGCCAGCAGTCCCACGACAGGGGGCGTCAAAAACATTCAGTACTTC. This translates into CASSPTTGGVKNIQYF.

The chain has TRBV11-2 and TRBJ2-7, with D perhaps given as TRBD1 or TRBD2 (9 bases each). Germline CDR1 is SGHAT and CDR2 is FQNNGV. The CDR3 has 19 residues. V lost 5 bases and J lost 0, with 26 bases in between. The CDR3: CASSQPTGGSGRRSYEQYF. CDR3 coding DNA: TGTGCCAGCAGCCAACCGACAGGGGGTAGCGGGAGACGCTCCTACGAGCAGTACTTC.

J is TRBJ2-7 and V is TRBV2; 10 nucleotides agree with TRBD1. Germline CDR1 and CDR2: SNHLY and FYNNEI. With 6 bases clipped from V and 3 bases from J, the junction kept 5 bases outside the gene matches. The CDR3 has 14 residues. CDR3 sequence reads: CASRSGTGDYEQYF. The CDR3 nucleotides read TGTGCCAGCAGGTCCGGGACAGGGGACTACGAGCAGTACTTC.

The chain recombines TRBV18 with TRBJ2-1, with D hard to call. Trimming cost V 11 bases and J 6 bases, with 14 bases left between them. CDR1 is KGHSH and CDR2 is LQKENI in the germline V gene. CDR3 length equals 12 residues. The CDR3 protein is CAASNSGNEQFF. As DNA, the CDR3 is TGTGCCGCATCAAACAGTGGCAATGAGCAGTTCTTC.

Here the CDR3 DNA reads TGCGCCAGCAGCTCGCGAACAGTAGCTTTATACAATGAGCAGTTCTTC. It translates to CASSSRTVALYNEQFF. V usage is TRBV5-1 and J usage is TRBJ2-1; D ambiguous. Germline values: CDR1 SGHRS, CDR2 YFSETQ. V was pared by 3 bases and J by 4 bases, with 17 bases between. The CDR3 loop spans 16 amino acids.

This clone was seen once. This chain joins TRBV9 and TRBJ2-7; 9 bases map to TRBD2. Looked up from germline, CDR1 is SGDLS and CDR2 is YYNGEE. With 3 bases clipped from V and 0 bases from J, the junction kept 1 base outside the gene matches. The CDR3 runs 14 residues. CDR3 amino acids: CASSATSGSYEQYF. CDR3 in DNA: TGTGCCAGCAGCGCGACTAGCGGCTCCTACGAGCAGTACTTC. Using reference TRBV9 and TRBJ2-7 for the parts outside the CDR3, the full variable domain is DSGVTQTPKHLITATGQRVTLRCSPRSGDLSVYWYQQSLDQGLQFLIQYYNGEERAKGNILERFSAQQFPDLHSELNLSSLELGDSALYFCASSATSGSYEQYFGPGTRLTVT.

This rearrangement joins TRBV7-6 to TRBJ2-7; 7 positions agree with TRBD1. Germline V gene lookup returns CDR1 SGHVS and CDR2 FNYEAQ. The CDR3 loop spans 15 amino acids. Unmatched junction bases numbered 8, after V lost 5 bases and J lost 1 base. The CDR3 protein is CASSGQVLPSYEQYF. Here the CDR3 DNA reads TGTGCCAGCAGCGGACAGGTCCTACCTTCCTACGAGCAGTACTTC.

V is TRBV19 and J is TRBJ2-1; D is unresolved. Trimming left V 9 bases short and J 8 bases short, with 11 bases between. CDR1 is LNHDA and CDR2 is SQIVND in the germline V gene (reference sequence). The CDR3 loop spans 11 amino acids. The chain's CDR3 is CASRLWDEQFF. In nucleotides, the CDR3 is TGTGCCAGCCGGCTGTGGGATGAGCAGTTCTTC.

The V gene is TRBV10-3, the J gene TRBJ2-7; D is undetermined. The CDR3 length is 14 residues. CDR1 ENHRY and CDR2 SYGVKD come from the germline V gene. V lost 0 bases and J lost 0, with 6 bases in between. CDR3 protein: CAISESSYSYEQYF. DNA for the CDR3: TGTGCCATCAGTGAGTCATCATACTCCTACGAGCAGTACTTC.

The chain links TRBV5-6 to TRBJ1-1; TRBD1 is a possible D gene (5 bases). V was trimmed by 1 base and J by 1 base, leaving 20 bases between them. The length of the CDR3 is 18 residues. Germline CDR1 reads SGHDT; CDR2 reads YYEEEE. In DNA, the CDR3 is TGTGCCAGCAGCTTGAAAGACGGGACTCAATACCAGAACACTGAAGCTTTCTTT. Residues: CASSLKDGTQYQNTEAFF.

The chain combines TRBV7-9 with TRBJ2-3; unclear D gene. The V end lost 2 bases, the J end lost 5 bases, and 5 bases lay between the germline ends. Per germline, CDR1 SEHNR and CDR2 FQNEAQ (reference sequence). The CDR3 is 12 residues long. CDR3 in DNA: TGTGCCAGCAGCTTAATAGGAGATACGCAGTATTTT. It is translated as CASSLIGDTQYF.

The V call is TRBV30, the J call TRBJ1-2, with no clear D. Deletions cut 2 bases from V and 13 bases from J, with 17 bases between. There are 12 residues in the CDR3. Germline CDR1 is GTSNPN and CDR2 is SVGIG (reference sequence). The CDR3 DNA reads TGTGCCTGGAGTTATACGGACGCGGTTTGCACCTTC. It codes for CAWSYTDAVCTF.

The rearrangement joins TRBV2 to TRBJ2-5; no reliable D call. This CDR3 has 12 residues. Germline assignment: CDR1 SNHLY and CDR2 FYNNEI. Trimming shortened V by 5 bases and J by 2 bases, and 6 bases separated the two germline ends. CDR3 protein: CASSRGQETQYF. CDR3 sequence (DNA): TGTGCCAGCAGTAGAGGACAAGAGACCCAGTACTTC.

CDR3 region: CASSTARDLRDYGYTF. The CDR3 bases are TGTGCCAGCAGCACCGCTCGGGACCTTAGGGACTATGGCTACACCTTC. The gene calls are TRBV5-5 and TRBJ1-2, with a tentative D call TRBD1 (5 bases). Deletions cut 4 bases from V and 3 bases from J, with 19 bases between. Per the germline V gene, CDR1 is SGHKS and CDR2 is YYEKEE (reference sequence). The CDR3 is 16 amino acids.

The genes are TRBV19 and TRBJ1-1; D may be TRBD1 (5 bases). There are 14 residues in the CDR3. The V gene's germline CDR1 is LNHDA and CDR2 SQIVND (reference sequence). Trimming took 8 bases from V and 5 from J, leaving 18 bases between them. The CDR3 bases are TGTGCCAGTCGCCGGGGCAGGGTCGGGACTGAAGCTTTCTTT. It is translated as CASRRGRVGTEAFF.